Shown below are 21 T cell receptor beta chains from a single sample sequenced in a study of Graves' ophthalmopathy and Graves' hyperthyroidism. Amplification targeted the TCR beta CDR3 regions, with RNA transcripts as the source material. A first-round RT-PCR used HTBI primers, followed by a second-round multiplex PCR. TCRdb reanalysed the multiplex PCR reads using MiXCR and keeps one entry per CDR3 protein. The sample yields around 1.1 million distinct CDR3 sequences, about two fifths seen once. The sample comprised peripheral blood or thyroid tissue (not recorded which). Receptors originate from an adult man with Graves' hyperthyroidism.

This clonotype has ten or more counts. A read error may account for a junction end that differs from germline. The chain joins TRBV20-1 to TRBJ1-1; tentative D call: TRBD1 (5 bases). The CDR3 covers 11 residues. The germline CDR1 and CDR2 sequences are DFQATT and SNEGSKA (reference sequence). The CDR3 protein is CSARDAPGDSF. The DNA of the CDR3 is TGCAGTGCTAGAGACGCGCCGGGCGACAGTTTT.

The chain is built from TRBV12-3 or TRBV12-4 and TRBJ1-5; TRBD1 agrees at 7 bases. The CDR3 is 13 amino acids. V trimming: 2 bases; J trimming: 11 bases; junction bases outside the gene matches: 6. CDR3 nucleotides: TGTGCCAGCAGTTTATCAGGGGGAAAGACCCAGCATTTT. Translated: CASSLSGGKTQHF.

Turning to this clonotype: A junction boundary mismatches the germline segment, possibly from a read error. V gene TRBV7-9 combines with J gene TRBJ2-5; TRBD2 might be the D (6 bases). Germline CDR1 is SEHNR and CDR2 is FQNEAQ (reference sequence). The length of the CDR3 is 14 residues. CDR3: CASRLASAQETQYF. The CDR3 bases are TGTGCCAGCAGATTAGCTAGCGCCCAAGAGACCCAGTACTTC.

The chain is built from TRBV29-1 and TRBJ2-5; tentative D call: TRBD2 (6 bases). There are 12 residues in the CDR3. The germline V gene encodes CDR1 SQVTM and CDR2 ANQGSEA. Trimming took 7 bases from V and 9 from J, leaving 18 bases between them. This chain's CDR3 is CSGPRGRQPQYF. In DNA form, the CDR3 reads TGCAGCGGGCCGCGGGGCCGGCAGCCCCAGTACTTC.

This clonotype was seen many times. V and J are TRBV9 and TRBJ1-5; D is undetermined. The CDR3 contains 15 residues. Per germline, CDR1 SGDLS and CDR2 YYNGEE. V was pared by 0 bases and J by 2 bases, with 9 bases between. The CDR3 region is CASSVGGIGNQPQHF. For the CDR3, the DNA is TGTGCCAGCAGCGTAGGTGGTATTGGCAATCAGCCCCAGCATTTT.

This clonotype has just a few counts. This clone may be a read error of a much larger clone one base away. V and J are TRBV7-9 and TRBJ1-1; TRBD1 aligns across 7 bases. The germline CDR1 and CDR2 sequences are SEHNR and FQNEAQ (reference sequence). J lost 11 bases, V lost 8 bases, and 14 bases had no gene match. CDR3 size: 13 residues. CDR3 in amino acids: CASGQPGGGRAFF. The CDR3 bases are TGTGCCAGCGGGCAACCAGGGGGGGGTCGGGCTTTCTTT. The complete variable domain, with remaining parts taken from reference TRBV7-9 and TRBJ1-1, reads DTGVSQNPRHKITKRGQNVTFRCDPISEHNRLYWYRQTLGQGPEFLTYFQNEAQLEKSRLLSDRFSAERPKGSFSTLEIQRTEQGDSAMYLCASGQPGGGRAFFGQGTRLTVV.

This sequence joins TRBV25-1 and TRBJ2-5; 8 bases align to TRBD2. CDR1 is MGHDK, CDR2 SYGVNS, per germline. The length of the CDR3 is 16 residues. J gave up 5 bases and V 6 bases, and 14 bases lay outside the gene matches. In DNA form, the CDR3 reads TGTGCCAGCAGCCTCAGGCCGGGAGGGTTGATGGAGACCCAGTACTTC. This codes for CASSLRPGGLMETQYF.

This clonotype was seen a few times. Mismatch with germline at one junction end may stem from a read error. This chain joins TRBV7-2 and TRBJ2-7, with D unresolved. The CDR3 length is 15 residues. CDR1 and CDR2 (germline): SGHTA, FQGNSA. The CDR3 sequence: CASSQAPGRAYEQYF. The CDR3 DNA is TGCGCCAGCAGCCAAGCCCCCGGACGCGCCTACGAGCAGTACTTC.

This chain uses TRBV18 with TRBJ2-5; D possibly matches TRBD1 or TRBD2 (5 bases each). Trimming removed 3 bases at V and 9 bases at J, with 14 bases between. The CDR3 is 13 residues long. From germline, CDR1 is KGHSH and CDR2 LQKENI. The chain's CDR3 is CASSPGSTGPQYF. Written as DNA, the CDR3 is TGTGCCAGCTCACCTGGCAGCACGGGGCCCCAGTACTTC.

The chain has TRBV19 and TRBJ1-5; D is undetermined. With 8 bases removed from V and 4 bases from J, the gap between germline ends came to 15 bases. This CDR3 is 14 amino acids long. In germline, CDR1 is LNHDA, CDR2 SQIVND (reference sequence). Written as DNA, the CDR3 is TGTGCCAGTTCGATGGCCGATCGGAATCAGCCCCAGCATTTT. Translating it yields CASSMADRNQPQHF.

The J gene is TRBJ2-5, the V gene TRBV27; perhaps TRBD2 as D (5 bases). Germline V gives CDR1 MNHEY, CDR2 SMNVEV (reference sequence). The germline V and J ends were trimmed by 5 bases and 3 bases, with 13 bases remaining between them. There are 14 residues in the CDR3. This CDR3 reads CASSPTLGEETQYF. CDR3 nucleotide sequence: TGTGCCAGCAGTCCAACCCTCGGGGAAGAGACCCAGTACTTC.

Ten or more counts support this clonotype. This chain joins TRBV19 and TRBJ1-5; the match to TRBD1 covers 7 bases. Germline loops: CDR1 LNHDA, CDR2 SQIVND (reference sequence). The CDR3 spans 13 residues. Trimming at V came to 9 bases and at J to 7 bases, leaving 9 bases not matched to a gene. CDR3 nucleotides: TGTGCCAGACCTCAGACAGGGCGACAGCCCCAGCATTTT. This translates into CARPQTGRQPQHF. Variable domain in full (rest from reference TRBV19 and TRBJ1-5): DGGITQSPKYLFRKEGQNVTLSCEQNLNHDAMYWYRQDPGQGLRLIYYSQIVNDFQKGDIAEGYSVSREKKESFPLTVTSAQKNPTAFYLCARPQTGRQPQHFGDGTRLSIL.

The V and J genes are TRBV7-2 and TRBJ2-5, with TRBD2 matching 7 bases. The V and J ends lost 5 bases and 4 bases, in that order; junction bases with no gene match: 7. The CDR3 is made up of 14 amino acids. Germline V gene data show CDR1 as SGHTA and CDR2 as FQGNSA. CDR3: CASSHPGGGETQYF. CDR3 nucleotide sequence: TGTGCCAGCAGCCACCCGGGAGGAGGAGAGACCCAGTACTTC.

Notes on this clonotype: Given a much more abundant clone one base away, this may be a read error. The chain carries TRBV5-1 and TRBJ1-6; D unclear. Trimming pared 8 bases from V and 6 bases from J, leaving 21 bases between. Germline values: CDR1 SGHRS, CDR2 YFSETQ. This CDR3 has 16 residues. CDR3 in amino acids: CARSQDRGRINSPLHF. CDR3 in DNA: TGCGCCAGAAGCCAAGATCGCGGACGGATTAATTCACCCCTCCACTTT.

This clonotype came up many times. This chain links TRBV10-2 with TRBJ1-2; the D is unclear. The germline V gene has CDR1 WSHSY and CDR2 SAAADI. V shed 7 bases and J shed 5 bases, with 17 bases lying between them. The CDR3 spans 14 residues. CDR3: CASTAGESTYGYTF. CDR3 bases: TGCGCCAGCACCGCCGGAGAATCGACTTATGGCTACACCTTC.

This clonotype was found a few times. The chain is built from TRBV7-9 and TRBJ2-7, with 9 bases aligning to TRBD1. V lost 5 bases, J lost 8 bases, and 13 bases stayed unmatched. The CDR3 is 15 residues long. Germline V gene lookup returns CDR1 SEHNR and CDR2 FQNEAQ (reference sequence). The CDR3 DNA reads TGTGCCAGCAGCCCGGGACGTGGGGGACAGGGCCAGCAGTACTTC. It codes for CASSPGRGGQGQQYF.

The sample holds a few counts of this clonotype. The chain is built from TRBV4-1 and TRBJ1-1; D is perhaps TRBD1 (5 bases). The length of the CDR3 is 14 residues. Germline V gene sequence: CDR1 MGHRA, CDR2 YSYEKL. The ends were cut back, 3 bases at V and 2 bases at J, with 10 bases in the middle. The CDR3 DNA follows: TGCGCCAGCAGCCATAAACAGGCAAACACTGAAGCTTTCTTT. Its protein product is CASSHKQANTEAFF.

This clonotype was detected many times. The chain carries TRBV20-1 and TRBJ1-6, with 8 bases fitting TRBD1. Germline assignment: CDR1 DFQATT and CDR2 SNEGSKA (reference sequence). The CDR3 loop spans 14 amino acids. V shed 4 bases and J 7 bases; nucleotides not matched to a gene: 6. Written as DNA, the CDR3 is TGCAGTGCTATCCGGGACAGGTTAAATTCACCCCTCCACTTT. Amino acids: CSAIRDRLNSPLHF.

The V gene is TRBV6-5, the J gene TRBJ2-5; D might be TRBD2 (5 bases). CDR1 is MNHEY, CDR2 SVGAGI, per germline. The CDR3 extends over 15 amino acids. V lost 5 bases, J lost 9 bases, and 22 bases lay in between. The CDR3 DNA sequence: TGTGCCAGCAGTCGGGATGCTGCAACCAATCAGCCCCAGTACTTC. This sequence encodes CASSRDAATNQPQYF.

This clonotype was observed a few times. V is TRBV19 and J is TRBJ1-3; a weak D match, TRBD1 (5 bases). In germline, CDR1 is LNHDA, CDR2 SQIVND (reference sequence). Trimming took 9 bases from V and 2 from J, leaving 14 bases between them. The CDR3 loop spans 14 amino acids. The CDR3 coding sequence is TGTGCCAGCCGATCCTCAGGGCCTGGAAACACCATATATTTT. It encodes CASRSSGPGNTIYF.

The chain combines TRBV5-1 with TRBJ1-1, with D possibly TRBD1 on 5 matching bases. The CDR3 contains 14 residues. In germline, CDR1 is SGHRS, CDR2 YFSETQ. The germline V and J ends were trimmed by 5 bases and 1 base, with 12 bases remaining between them. In DNA form, the CDR3 reads TGCGCCAGCAGAAGCGGGGCTTCGAACACTGAAGCTTTCTTT. It encodes CASRSGASNTEAFF.